The 6 T cell receptor beta chains below come from one sample, sequenced in a study of T cells in Graves' hyperthyroidism and ophthalmopathy (dated by TCRdb to between 2018 and 2021). Library method: multiplex PCR. The sequencer listed for this sample is Illumina HiSeq 2000. Amplification of TCR beta CDR3 regions was carried out from RNA transcripts. For the first round of RT-PCR on the TCR CDR3, the HTBI primer set was used together with the Qiagen OneStep RT-PCR kit. TCRdb reanalyzed the raw reads on its own, using fastp at Q25 for trimming and MiXCR for clone calling, and kept in-frame beta chains. Rows are combined by CDR3 protein, so each entry shows the most common genes and DNA. The sample includes hundreds of thousands of distinct CDR3 sequences, with 20% observed a single time. The ten largest clonotypes hold less than 55% of the sample. What was sequenced was blood. Every receptor here comes from a man between 40 and 49 years old with Graves' ophthalmopathy.

This clonotype was observed at least ten times. This chain uses TRBV7-2 with TRBJ2-5; D gene ambiguous. This CDR3 contains 13 residues. V gave up 3 bases and J gave up 5 bases, with 10 bases separating them. Germline loops: CDR1 SGHTA, CDR2 FQGNSA. CDR3 DNA sequence: TGTGCCAGCAGCTTGAGTACGCTGGAGACCCAGTACTTC. This sequence encodes CASSLSTLETQYF. Looking up the rest from reference TRBV7-2 and TRBJ2-5 gives the full variable domain: GAGVSQSPSNKVTEKGKDVELRCDPISGHTALYWYRQSLGQGLEFLIYFQGNSAPDKSGLPSDRFSAERTGGSVSTLTIQRTQQEDSAVYLCASSLSTLETQYFGPGTRLLVL.

J is TRBJ2-4 and V is TRBV4-1; no reliable D call. Germline CDR1 and CDR2: MGHRA and YSYEKL. This CDR3 spans 16 amino acids. Trimming cost V 0 bases and J 1 base, with 10 bases left between them. This chain's CDR3 is CASSQEIVGAKNIQYF. The CDR3 DNA reads as TGCGCCAGCAGCCAAGAAATAGTGGGGGCCAAAAACATTCAGTACTTC.

The CDR3 bases are TGTGCCTGGAGCCCCGCCCTGGGGACCCAGTACTTC. This gives the protein CAWSPALGTQYF. The genes are TRBV30 and TRBJ2-5; D remains unclear. The CDR3 is 12 amino acids. Germline values: CDR1 GTSNPN, CDR2 SVGIG (reference sequence). Trimming shortened V by 3 bases and J by 7 bases, and 12 bases separated the two germline ends.

The CDR3 protein is CSASAGTGGLELFF. CDR3 sequence (DNA): TGCAGTGCTTCAGCGGGGACAGGGGGCTTGGAGCTGTTTTTT. The J gene is TRBJ2-2, the V gene TRBV20-1, with 12 bases aligning to TRBD1. The junction had 8 bases not matched to a gene; V was cut back by 5 bases and J by 10 bases. This CDR3 has 14 residues. In germline, CDR1 is DFQATT, CDR2 SNEGSKA (reference sequence).

In this sample, this clonotype turned up many times. The rearrangement uses TRBV12-3 or TRBV12-4 and TRBJ2-5; no reliable D call. This CDR3 comprises 13 residues. V was pared by 2 bases and J by 6 bases, with 10 bases between. The CDR3 sequence: CASSLSPRKTQYF. The CDR3 nucleotides read TGTGCCAGCAGTTTATCTCCAAGGAAGACCCAGTACTTC.

This clonotype occurred many times. The V gene is TRBV12-3 or TRBV12-4, the J gene TRBJ1-6, with TRBD1 matching 7 bases. This CDR3 has 16 amino acids. V lost 8 bases, J lost 10 bases, and 17 bases stayed unmatched. This CDR3 reads CASGLLGQLPLSPLHF. The CDR3 region has the DNA TGTGCCAGCGGACTACTGGGACAGCTACCACTCTCACCCCTCCACTTT.